This is a list of T cell receptor beta chains from one sample in a study of OX40 agonist ivuxolimab in advanced cancers. Profiling relied on immunoSEQ multiplex PCR, and the TCRdb table lists in-frame clones only, not all of them. The sample gives roughly 15,000 clones, 80% to 90% of which show up once; around 20% is in the top ten. Sequences were derived from CD4+ or CD8+ T cells sorted from blood, sampled in a trial of the OX40 agonist ivuxolimab. The receptors derive from an adult with an advanced solid tumor such as melanoma, head and neck, liver or kidney cancer. CDR3s include the opening cysteine and the closing phenylalanine or tryptophan. The D gene is left open where the match is weak. Clone size is given for some rows only: seen once, a few or many times, or a class if the clone is expanded.

V	D	J	size	CDR3	DNA
TRBV6-5	NA	TRBJ1-1	few	CASSSLFMEAFF	TGTGCCAGCAGTTCCCTTTTTATGGAAGCTTTCTTT
TRBV30	TRBD1	TRBJ2-1	NA	CAWTGTGGDNEQFF	TGTGCCTGGACCGGGACAGGGGGTGACAATGAGCAGTTCTTC
TRBV10-3	NA	TRBJ1-1	NA	CAIRAANTEAFF	TGTGCCATCAGAGCGGCGAACACTGAAGCTTTCTTT
TRBV2	TRBD2	TRBJ2-7	NA	CASRASGRAYEQYF	TGTGCCAGCAGAGCTAGCGGGAGGGCCTACGAGCAGTACTTC
TRBV2	NA	TRBJ2-3	NA	CASSEYGGFSTDTQYF	TGTGCCAGCAGTGAATATGGCGGTTTTAGCACAGATACGCAGTATTTT
TRBV7-3	NA	TRBJ1-1	few	CASSLTPAGKNTEAFF	TGTGCCAGCAGCTTAACTCCAGCAGGGAAGAACACTGAAGCTTTCTTT
TRBV2	NA	TRBJ1-1	NA	CASSSGQNTEAFF	TGTGCCAGCAGTTCCGGACAGAACACTGAAGCTTTCTTT
TRBV7-8	TRBD1	TRBJ1-2	once	CASSLDPMSRGYGYTF	TGTGCCAGCAGCTTAGACCCCATGAGCAGGGGGTATGGCTACACCTTC
TRBV7-9	NA	TRBJ1-1	NA	CASSGRRRTEAFF	TGTGCCAGCAGCGGTAGAAGGCGCACTGAAGCTTTCTTT
TRBV5-6	TRBD1	TRBJ1-1	NA	CASSSGQGSNTEAFF	TGTGCCAGCAGCTCAGGACAGGGATCGAACACTGAAGCTTTCTTT
TRBV28	NA	TRBJ1-1	NA	CATREMGTEAFF	TGTGCCACTAGGGAAATGGGCACTGAAGCTTTCTTT
TRBV18	TRBD1	TRBJ2-2	NA	CASSPRKGADTGELFF	TGTGCCAGCTCACCACGAAAGGGGGCGGACACCGGGGAGCTGTTTTTT
TRBV7-6	NA	TRBJ2-1	NA	CASSLIGETPSSYNEQFF	TGTGCCAGCAGCTTAATTGGGGAAACCCCGAGCTCCTACAATGAGCAGTTCTTC
TRBV15	NA	TRBJ2-7	NA	CATSRDLPGSSYEQYF	TGTGCCACCAGCAGAGATCTTCCCGGGAGCTCCTACGAGCAGTACTTC
TRBV30	NA	TRBJ2-6	NA	CAWRGGRGISGANVLTF	TGTGCCTGGAGGGGGGGACGAGGAATCTCTGGGGCCAACGTCCTGACTTTC
TRBV11-2	NA	TRBJ2-5	NA	CASSLQETQYF	TGTGCCAGCAGCTTGCAAGAGACCCAGTACTTC
TRBV5-1	NA	TRBJ1-1	once	CASSLTRPGNTEAFF	TGCGCCAGCAGCTTGACCCGCCCGGGGAACACTGAAGCTTTCTTT
TRBV19	NA	TRBJ1-5	once	CASSTRTTDSNQPQHF	TGTGCCAGTAGTACTCGGACAACCGATAGCAATCAGCCCCAGCATTTT
TRBV30	TRBD2	TRBJ2-1	NA	CAWAPRETRQFF	TGTGCCTGGGCTCCGCGGGAGACAAGGCAGTTCTTC
TRBV29-1	NA	TRBJ2-7	NA	CSVERTGSYEQYF	TGCAGCGTTGAAAGGACGGGCTCCTACGAGCAGTACTTC
TRBV6-5	NA	TRBJ2-3	NA	CASSFNAEHTQYF	TGTGCCAGCAGTTTCAACGCGGAGCATACGCAGTATTTT
TRBV6-5	NA	TRBJ1-2	NA	CASSYSGGDGYTF	TGTGCCAGCAGTTACTCGGGAGGGGATGGCTACACCTTC
TRBV5-6	NA	TRBJ2-7	NA	CASSLRGGEQYF	TGTGCCAGCAGCTTGAGGGGGGGCGAGCAGTACTTC
TRBV14	TRBD2	TRBJ2-1	NA	CASSRRTSGRGSNEQFF	TGTGCCAGCAGCCGCCGAACTAGCGGGAGGGGGTCGAATGAGCAGTTCTTC
TRBV28	TRBD1	TRBJ2-1	NA	CASSSIRDRVNEQFF	TGTGCCAGCAGTTCCATCCGCGACAGGGTTAATGAGCAGTTCTTC
TRBV6-5	TRBD2	TRBJ2-7	NA	CASSYGGSGAFEQYF	TGTGCCAGCAGTTACGGTGGTAGCGGGGCCTTCGAGCAGTACTTC
TRBV11-3	TRBD2	TRBJ2-1	NA	CASSLNPGGAYEQFF	TGTGCCAGCAGCTTAAACCCGGGGGGGGCATATGAGCAGTTCTTC
TRBV11-1	NA	TRBJ2-7	once	CASSLVAALKGEQYF	TGTGCCAGCAGCTTAGTAGCCGCGTTAAAGGGCGAGCAGTACTTC
TRBV5-8	TRBD1	TRBJ1-1	NA	CASSTRQGGSTEAFF	TGTGCCAGCAGCACCCGGCAGGGGGGATCCACTGAAGCTTTCTTT
TRBV19	TRBD2	TRBJ2-6	NA	CASSIVASGTGANVLTF	TGTGCCAGTAGTATAGTCGCTAGCGGGACTGGGGCCAACGTCCTGACTTTC
TRBV4-2	NA	TRBJ2-7	NA	CASSQDRAGAYEQYF	TGTGCCAGCAGCCAAGATAGGGCAGGGGCCTACGAGCAGTACTTC
TRBV29-1	NA	TRBJ2-2	NA	CSARGRANTGELFF	TGCAGCGCTAGGGGGAGGGCGAACACCGGGGAGCTGTTTTTT
TRBV27	NA	TRBJ2-7	once	CASSLKVSGRISYEQYF	TGTGCCAGCAGTTTGAAGGTCTCCGGGCGAATCTCCTACGAGCAGTACTTC
TRBV4-3	NA	TRBJ2-3	NA	CASSQAGGASTQYF	TGCGCCAGCAGCCAAGCTGGGGGCGCGTCTACGCAGTATTTT
TRBV28	NA	TRBJ1-3	NA	CASSFSVSLSGNTIYF	TGTGCCAGCAGTTTTTCCGTCAGCTTGTCTGGAAACACCATATATTTT
TRBV10-1	NA	TRBJ1-4	few	CASSVETASTNEKLFF	TGCGCCAGCAGTGTTGAGACAGCATCAACTAATGAAAAACTGTTTTTT
TRBV18	TRBD1	TRBJ2-6	NA	CASSPRQGARSGANVLTF	TGTGCCAGCTCACCACGACAGGGGGCGAGGTCTGGGGCCAACGTCCTGACTTTC
TRBV19	NA	TRBJ1-5	few	CASTGGGSNQPQHF	TGTGCCAGTACGGGGGGAGGGTCTAATCAGCCCCAGCATTTT
TRBV6-6	TRBD1	TRBJ1-4	NA	CASSRRQGATNEKLFF	TGTGCCAGCAGTAGACGTCAGGGGGCAACTAATGAAAAACTGTTTTTT
TRBV18	NA	TRBJ2-2	NA	CASVPDTNTGELFF	TGTGCCAGCGTACCGGACACCAACACCGGGGAGCTGTTTTTT
TRBV28	NA	TRBJ1-5	few	CASSTPQGHQHF	TGTGCCAGCAGTACGCCACAGGGTCACCAGCATTTT
TRBV6-4	NA	TRBJ1-1	NA	CASSVGVNTEAFF	TGTGCCAGCAGTGTCGGGGTGAACACTGAAGCTTTCTTT